The TCR beta chain described here comes from a study of blood T cell repertoires in COVID-19. As for the study in general: Sources were T cells, B-cell-depleted T cells, or PBMCs; the material itself was cDNA or gDNA.

In this sample, this clone turned up a few times. TCRdb's copy holds only in-frame clones and misses some; the assay was immunoSEQ multiplex PCR. Counted here are 400,000 to 550,000 clones, 70% to 90% occurring once; the ten biggest clones make up nearly 2%. The V and J ends lost 5 bases and 1 base respectively, with 14 bases between them. This CDR3 is built from 15 residues. Per the germline V gene, CDR1 is SEHNR and CDR2 is FQNEAQ (reference sequence). Specimen: PBMCs or T cells enriched from blood (not recorded which). The V and J genes are TRBV7-9 and TRBJ1-1; D is possibly TRBD1 (6 bases). The receptor was derived from a woman under 30 with acute COVID-19. CDR3 protein: CASSPGTPPNTEAFF. CDR3 bases: TGTGCCAGCAGCCCCGGGACACCGCCGAACACTGAAGCTTTCTTT.